This is a list of T cell receptor beta chains from one sample in a study of CD8 T cells in ankylosing spondylitis. TCRdb re-analysed the 5' RACE reads in MiXCR, keeping a single row per CDR3 protein. This table holds about 36,000 distinct CDR3 sequences, 6% found once. The sample taken for sequencing was blood, either unsorted or a sorted T cell fraction (not recorded which). Receptor source: a male donor with ankylosing spondylitis or in good health (not recorded which). Each CDR3 is given with its conserved first and last residue. D genes are given only for firm matches. Size tells how often a clone was seen (once, few, many) or the class of an expanded clone, and some rows leave it out.

DNA: TGCAGCGTTGTTGAGCGACAGGGGTCAGGAGATACGCAGTATTTT
CDR3: CSVVERQGSGDTQYF
size: many
J: TRBJ2-3
V: TRBV29-1
D: TRBD1

DNA: TGTGCCAGCAGCTTTACTAGCGGGACTCGGAATGAGCAGTTCTTC
CDR3: CASSFTSGTRNEQFF
size: many
J: TRBJ2-1
V: TRBV7-7
D: TRBD2

DNA: TGCGCCAGCAGCTCGCTCCAGGGTTACGAGCAGTACTTC
CDR3: CASSSLQGYEQYF
size: many
J: TRBJ2-7
V: TRBV5-1
D: -

DNA: TGCGCCAGCAGCCTCGGACTAGCGGGAACCTACGAGCAGTACTTC
CDR3: CASSLGLAGTYEQYF
size: many
J: TRBJ2-7
V: TRBV5-1
D: TRBD2

DNA: TGTGCCAGCAGCCAAGGTGGCCCTTCCCTAGGGAATGAGCAGTTCTTC
CDR3: CASSQGGPSLGNEQFF
size: many
J: TRBJ2-1
V: TRBV3-1
D: -

DNA: TGTGCCAGCACCAAGACATACACAACAGATACGCAGTATTTT
CDR3: CASTKTYTTDTQYF
size: many
J: TRBJ2-3
V: TRBV2
D: -

DNA: TGCGCCAGCAGCCAAAACCCCGGGGCTTACGGAAACACCATATATTTT
CDR3: CASSQNPGAYGNTIYF
size: many
J: TRBJ1-3
V: TRBV4-3
D: -

DNA: TGCAGCGTTCTAGGACAGCCCAATGAAAAACTGTTTTTT
CDR3: CSVLGQPNEKLFF
size: many
J: TRBJ1-4
V: TRBV29-1
D: -

DNA: TGTGCCAGCAGTGAGGGCGGGTCTAAAGCCTACGAGCAGTACTTC
CDR3: CASSEGGSKAYEQYF
size: many
J: TRBJ2-7
V: TRBV2
D: -

DNA: TGCGCCAGCAGCCCGGGGACAGGGGAGCTCGAGCAGTACTTC
CDR3: CASSPGTGELEQYF
size: -
J: TRBJ2-7
V: TRBV5-1
D: TRBD1

DNA: TGCGCCAGCAGCTTGTCTTTTTTGGTCGGCACCTCTGGGGCCAACGTCCTGACTTTC
CDR3: CASSLSFLVGTSGANVLTF
size: many
J: TRBJ2-6
V: TRBV5-1
D: -

DNA: TGTGCCAGCTCACCAAGTAATTTTGCCGGTGATGCTTTCTTT
CDR3: CASSPSNFAGDAFF
size: few
J: TRBJ1-1
V: TRBV18
D: -

DNA: TGTGCCAGCAGCTTAGATAATTACAATGAGCAGTTCTTC
CDR3: CASSLDNYNEQFF
size: many
J: TRBJ2-1
V: TRBV7-3
D: -

DNA: TGCAGTGCTAATTCGGGCTACGAGCAGTACTTC
CDR3: CSANSGYEQYF
size: many
J: TRBJ2-7
V: TRBV20-1
D: -

DNA: TGCAGTGCTGGAGACAGGGGAAGGCGGAATCAGCCCCAGCATTTT
CDR3: CSAGDRGRRNQPQHF
size: many
J: TRBJ1-5
V: TRBV20-1
D: TRBD1

DNA: TGCAGTGCTAGAGGGCCCGGGGAGGCGACTGAAGCTTTCTTT
CDR3: CSARGPGEATEAFF
size: many
J: TRBJ1-1
V: TRBV20-1
D: -

DNA: TGCAGTGCTAGGGCTCCCGGAACTGAAGCTTTCTTT
CDR3: CSARAPGTEAFF
size: many
J: TRBJ1-1
V: TRBV20-1
D: -

DNA: TGTGCCAGCACAAAACGGTACAATGAGCAGTTCTTC
CDR3: CASTKRYNEQFF
size: many
J: TRBJ2-1
V: TRBV25-1
D: -

DNA: TGCAGCGTTGCCCCAGCGGCCCTCCGGGAGACCCAGTACTTC
CDR3: CSVAPAALRETQYF
size: many
J: TRBJ2-5
V: TRBV29-1
D: -

DNA: TGCGCCAGCAGCGGGACAGCGGGGGGCGAGCAGTACTTC
CDR3: CASSGTAGGEQYF
size: many
J: TRBJ2-7
V: TRBV5-1
D: TRBD2

DNA: TGTGCCAGCAGTACGACAGGGAACTATGGCTACACCTTC
CDR3: CASSTTGNYGYTF
size: many
J: TRBJ1-2
V: TRBV6-1
D: TRBD1

DNA: TGCGCCAGCAGCTGGGACACCTTCTACGAGCAGTACTTC
CDR3: CASSWDTFYEQYF
size: many
J: TRBJ2-7
V: TRBV5-1
D: -